This T cell receptor (beta chain) emerged from a study of blood T cell repertoires in COVID-19. Overall study: Whether acute or convalescent, the COVID-19 samples came from the United States, Italy and Spain. Sources were T cells, B-cell-depleted T cells, or PBMCs; the material itself was cDNA or gDNA.

Trimming cost V 0 bases and J 8 bases, with 16 bases left between them. The CDR3 spans 16 residues. Germline V gene data show CDR1 as MNHNS and CDR2 as SASEGT. In the original analysis: The authors estimated nucleated cell counts from reference gene primer amplification. The method was immunoSEQ multiplex PCR; TCRdb's version includes in-frame clones alone and lacks a portion of them. The DNA gave D and trimming, while V, J and clone size come from that table. The sample contains about 25,000 clones, around 83% of which appear only once. The source material was peripheral blood. This sequence originates from a human donor in a cohort sampled during active COVID-19. The gene calls are TRBV6-1 and TRBJ1-4; D perhaps matches TRBD1 (6 bases). CDR3 DNA: TGTGCCAGCAGTGAAGCGCGAGGGGGGGTAGGAGAAAAACTGTTTTTT. It codes for CASSEARGGVGEKLFF.